This T cell receptor beta chain stems from a study of technical replicates of blood from several donors. CDR3 length equals 15 residues. V lost 7 bases and J 7 bases, leaving 22 bases between the germline ends. Germline assignment: CDR1 MNHNS and CDR2 SASEGT. Here immunoSEQ multiplex PCR was the method, and the copy in TCRdb shows in-frame clones only, minus some. The sample lists about 84,000 clones, roughly 98% occurring once. Sequenced: T cells isolated from PBMCs. This sequence originates from a human donor in good health. The gene calls are TRBV6-1 and TRBJ1-2, with a weak D call TRBD1 (5 bases). The CDR3 spells CASITPGRGRGGYTF. The CDR3 DNA reads TGTGCCAGCATTACCCCGGGGCGAGGGCGGGGTGGCTACACCTTC.